This T cell receptor beta chain originates from a study of CD8 T cells in Susac syndrome. Overall study findings and caveats: That the number of individuals in its TCR sequencing and HLA analysis was relatively small was acknowledged by the study.

Comment on this clonotype: Its antigen is unknown.

The V gene lost 5 bases and the J gene lost 5 bases, with 14 bases spanning the gap. The germline CDR1 and CDR2 sequences are SGHDN and FVKESK. The CDR3 covers 14 residues. Sequencing targeted TCR beta in blood CD8+ and CD4+ T cells. The CD8+ and CD4+ T cells were negatively isolated, with the TEMRA cells enriched by FACS. RNA, at roughly 0.45 to 1 ug, was reverse transcribed with random hexamers. The TCR beta CDR3 was amplified by immunoSEQ multiplex PCR across 54 Vbeta, 13 Jbeta. TCRdb passed the immunoSEQ multiplex PCR reads through MiXCR, listing each CDR3 protein once. The table shows some 260,000 distinct CDR3 sequences, with 80% to 95% occurring only once.

This chain connects TRBV14 to TRBJ2-3, with D perhaps being TRBD1 or TRBD2 (6 bases each). Sequenced input: CD4+ T cells from PBMCs. This TCR came from a human donor with multiple sclerosis. CDR3 loop: CASSVLRGQDTQYF. CDR3 DNA sequence: TGTGCCAGCAGCGTCCTCCGGGGGCAAGATACGCAGTATTTT.